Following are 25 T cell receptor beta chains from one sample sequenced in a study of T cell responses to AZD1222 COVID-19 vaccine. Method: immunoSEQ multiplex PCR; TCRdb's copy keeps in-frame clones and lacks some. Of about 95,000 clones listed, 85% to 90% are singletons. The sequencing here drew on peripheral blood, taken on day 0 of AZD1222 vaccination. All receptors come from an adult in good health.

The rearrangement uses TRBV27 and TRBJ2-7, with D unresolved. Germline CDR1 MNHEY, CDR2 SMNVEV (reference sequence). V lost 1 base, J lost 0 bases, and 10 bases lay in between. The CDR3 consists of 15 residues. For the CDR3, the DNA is TGTGCCAGCAGTTTATATAGAGACTTCTCCTACGAGCAGTACTTC. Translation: CASSLYRDFSYEQYF.

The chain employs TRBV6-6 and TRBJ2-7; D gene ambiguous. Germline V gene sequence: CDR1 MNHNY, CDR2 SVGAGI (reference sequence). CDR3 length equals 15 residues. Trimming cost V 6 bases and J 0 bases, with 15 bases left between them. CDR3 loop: CASRAPGFSSYEQYF. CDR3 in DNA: TGTGCCAGCAGGGCACCGGGTTTCAGCTCCTACGAGCAGTACTTC.

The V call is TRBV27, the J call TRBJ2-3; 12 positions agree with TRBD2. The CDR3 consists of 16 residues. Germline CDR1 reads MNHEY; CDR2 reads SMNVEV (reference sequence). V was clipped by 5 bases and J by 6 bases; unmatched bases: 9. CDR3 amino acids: CASSPSSGGAPDTQYF. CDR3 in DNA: TGTGCCAGCAGTCCTTCTAGCGGGGGGGCTCCGGATACGCAGTATTTT.

CDR3 sequence (DNA): TGTGCCAGCATGCGGGAACCGAATAACTATGGCTACACCTTC. Translating gives CASMREPNNYGYTF. V and J are TRBV6-5 and TRBJ1-2; D ambiguous. Trimming shortened V by 7 bases and J by 1 base, and 13 bases separated the two germline ends. The V gene's germline CDR1 is MNHEY and CDR2 SVGAGI. This CDR3 contains 14 residues.

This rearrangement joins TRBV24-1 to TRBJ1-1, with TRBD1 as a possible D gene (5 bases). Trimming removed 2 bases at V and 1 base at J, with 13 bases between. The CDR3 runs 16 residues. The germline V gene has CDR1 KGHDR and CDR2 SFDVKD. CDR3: CATSDSRSDRNTEAFF. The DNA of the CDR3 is TGTGCCACCAGTGATTCCCGATCAGACAGGAACACTGAAGCTTTCTTT.

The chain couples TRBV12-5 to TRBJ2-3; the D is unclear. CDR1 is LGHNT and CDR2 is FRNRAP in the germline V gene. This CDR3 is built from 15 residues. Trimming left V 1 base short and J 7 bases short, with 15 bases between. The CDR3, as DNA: TGTGCTAGTGGTTTGGGCCGGGCAGTACCCAATACGCAGTATTTT. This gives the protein CASGLGRAVPNTQYF.

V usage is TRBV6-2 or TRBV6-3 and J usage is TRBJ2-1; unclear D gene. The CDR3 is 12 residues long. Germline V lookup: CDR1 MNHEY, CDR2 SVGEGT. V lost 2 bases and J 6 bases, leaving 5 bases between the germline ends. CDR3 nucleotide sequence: TGTGCCAGCAGTTACCGTATCAATGAGCAGTTCTTC. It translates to CASSYRINEQFF.

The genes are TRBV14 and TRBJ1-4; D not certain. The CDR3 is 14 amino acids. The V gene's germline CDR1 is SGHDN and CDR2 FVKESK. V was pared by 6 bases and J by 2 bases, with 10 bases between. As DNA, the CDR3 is TGTGCCAGCAGACGCGGTGGGACTAATGAAAAACTGTTTTTT. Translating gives CASRRGGTNEKLFF.

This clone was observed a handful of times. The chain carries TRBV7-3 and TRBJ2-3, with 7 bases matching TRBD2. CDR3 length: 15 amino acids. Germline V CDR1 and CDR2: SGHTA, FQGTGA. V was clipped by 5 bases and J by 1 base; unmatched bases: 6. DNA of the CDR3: TGTGCCAGCAGCCCCGACGCGGGGGGCACAGATACGCAGTATTTT. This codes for CASSPDAGGTDTQYF.

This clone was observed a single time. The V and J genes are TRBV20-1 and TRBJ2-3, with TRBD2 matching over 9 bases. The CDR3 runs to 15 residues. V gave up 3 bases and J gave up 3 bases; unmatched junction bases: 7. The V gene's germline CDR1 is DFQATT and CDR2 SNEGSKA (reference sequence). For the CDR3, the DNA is TGCAGTGCTAGTCAGGTAGCGGGGGCAACAGATACGCAGTATTTT. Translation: CSASQVAGATDTQYF.

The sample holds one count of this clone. DNA of the CDR3: TGTGCCAGCAGCTCAACAGGGTTGGGCAATCAGCCCCAGCATTTT. This encodes CASSSTGLGNQPQHF. The V call is TRBV12-1, the J call TRBJ1-5; the D call of TRBD1 is as the table states it, not checked on the DNA. TRBV12-1 represents a pseudogene. The length of the CDR3 is 15 residues.

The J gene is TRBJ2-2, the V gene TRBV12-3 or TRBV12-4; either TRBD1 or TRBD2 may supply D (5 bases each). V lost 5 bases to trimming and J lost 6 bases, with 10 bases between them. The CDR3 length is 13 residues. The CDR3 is CASSTPGPGELFF. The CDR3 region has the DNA TGTGCCAGCAGTACCCCGGGGCCCGGGGAGCTGTTTTTT.

The CDR3 region has the DNA TGTGCCAGCAGTCTATTTCGGGTTGAAGCTTTCTTT. Translated, it gives CASSLFRVEAFF. The chain uses TRBV11-2 and TRBJ1-1; no clear D. The CDR3 sequence is 12 residues long. Germline CDR1 is SGHAT and CDR2 is FQNNGV. V lost 6 bases to trimming and J lost 7 bases, with 12 bases between them.

CDR3 in DNA: TGTGCTACCCAGCGCGGTCCTTCAGAGACCCAGTACTTC. Amino acids: CATQRGPSETQYF. The V call is TRBV19, the J call TRBJ2-5; D not certain. In germline, CDR1 is LNHDA, CDR2 SQIVND (reference sequence). The CDR3 extends over 13 amino acids. Looking up the rest from reference TRBV19 and TRBJ2-5 gives the full variable domain: DGGITQSPKYLFRKEGQNVTLSCEQNLNHDAMYWYRQDPGQGLRLIYYSQIVNDFQKGDIAEGYSVSREKKESFPLTVTSAQKNPTAFYLCATQRGPSETQYFGPGTRLLVL.

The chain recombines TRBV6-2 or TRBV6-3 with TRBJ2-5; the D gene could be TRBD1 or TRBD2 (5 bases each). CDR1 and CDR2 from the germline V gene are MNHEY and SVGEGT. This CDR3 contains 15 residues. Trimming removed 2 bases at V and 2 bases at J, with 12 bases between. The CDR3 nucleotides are TGTGCCAGCAGTTACGCCCTTGGGGGTCAAGAGACCCAGTACTTC. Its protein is CASSYALGGQETQYF.

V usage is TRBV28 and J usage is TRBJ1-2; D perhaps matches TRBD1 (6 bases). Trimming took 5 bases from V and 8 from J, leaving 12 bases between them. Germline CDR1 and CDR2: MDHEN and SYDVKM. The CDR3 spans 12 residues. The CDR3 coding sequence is TGTGCCAGCAGTCTGACAGGTCGGGGCTACACCTTC. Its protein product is CASSLTGRGYTF.

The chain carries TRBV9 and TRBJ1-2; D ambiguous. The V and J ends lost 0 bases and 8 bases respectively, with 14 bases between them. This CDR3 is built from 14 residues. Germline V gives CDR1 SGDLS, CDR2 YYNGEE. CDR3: CASSVDGRVQGYTF. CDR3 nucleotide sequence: TGTGCCAGCAGCGTAGACGGGAGAGTACAAGGCTACACCTTC.

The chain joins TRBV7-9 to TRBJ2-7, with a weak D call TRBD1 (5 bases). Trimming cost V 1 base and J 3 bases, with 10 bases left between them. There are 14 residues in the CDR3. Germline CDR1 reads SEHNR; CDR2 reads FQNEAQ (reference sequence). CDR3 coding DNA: TGTGCCAGCAGCTTAGGGGGAAGGGGCTACGAGCAGTACTTC. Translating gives CASSLGGRGYEQYF.

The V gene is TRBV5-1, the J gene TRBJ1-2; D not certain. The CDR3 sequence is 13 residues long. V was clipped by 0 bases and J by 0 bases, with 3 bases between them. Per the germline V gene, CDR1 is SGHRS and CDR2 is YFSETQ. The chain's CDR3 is CASSLATNYGYTF. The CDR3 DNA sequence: TGCGCCAGCAGCTTGGCCACTAACTATGGCTACACCTTC.

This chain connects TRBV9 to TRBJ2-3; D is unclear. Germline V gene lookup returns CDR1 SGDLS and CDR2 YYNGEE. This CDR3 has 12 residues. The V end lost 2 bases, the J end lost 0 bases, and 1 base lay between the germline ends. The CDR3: CASSVSTDTQYF. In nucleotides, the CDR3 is TGTGCCAGCAGCGTTAGCACAGATACGCAGTATTTT.

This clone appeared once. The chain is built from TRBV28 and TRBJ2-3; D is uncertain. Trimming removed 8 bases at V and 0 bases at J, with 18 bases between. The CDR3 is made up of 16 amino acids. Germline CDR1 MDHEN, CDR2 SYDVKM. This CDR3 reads CASASYGSISTDTQYF. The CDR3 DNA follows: TGTGCCAGCGCCAGCTACGGGTCGATAAGCACAGATACGCAGTATTTT.

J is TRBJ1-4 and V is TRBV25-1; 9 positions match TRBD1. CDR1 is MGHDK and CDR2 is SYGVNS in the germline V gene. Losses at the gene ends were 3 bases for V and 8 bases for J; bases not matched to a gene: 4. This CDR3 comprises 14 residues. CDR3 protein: CASSDGQGREKLFF. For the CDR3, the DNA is TGTGCCAGCAGTGACGGACAGGGGCGGGAAAAACTGTTTTTT.

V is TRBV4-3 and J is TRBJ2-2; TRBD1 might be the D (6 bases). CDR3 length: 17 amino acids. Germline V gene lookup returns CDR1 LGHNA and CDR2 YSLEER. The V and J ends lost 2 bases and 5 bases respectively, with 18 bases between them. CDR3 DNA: TGCGCCAGCAGCCAATCCGTCCGGCAGGGGCGGACCGGGGAGCTGTTTTTT. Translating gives CASSQSVRQGRTGELFF.

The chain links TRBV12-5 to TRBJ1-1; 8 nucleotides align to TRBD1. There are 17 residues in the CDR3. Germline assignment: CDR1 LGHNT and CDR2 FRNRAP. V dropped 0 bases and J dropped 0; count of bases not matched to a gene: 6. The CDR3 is CASGLVLQGVMNTEAFF. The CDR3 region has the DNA TGTGCTAGTGGTTTGGTATTACAGGGGGTAATGAACACTGAAGCTTTCTTT.

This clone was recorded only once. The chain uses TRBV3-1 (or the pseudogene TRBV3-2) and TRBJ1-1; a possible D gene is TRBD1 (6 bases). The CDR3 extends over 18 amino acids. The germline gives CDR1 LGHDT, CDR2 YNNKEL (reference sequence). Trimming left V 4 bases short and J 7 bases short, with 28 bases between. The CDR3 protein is CASSLLGGAVKFASEAFF. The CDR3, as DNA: TGTGCCAGCAGCCTCTTAGGGGGGGCAGTGAAATTTGCTAGTGAAGCTTTCTTT.